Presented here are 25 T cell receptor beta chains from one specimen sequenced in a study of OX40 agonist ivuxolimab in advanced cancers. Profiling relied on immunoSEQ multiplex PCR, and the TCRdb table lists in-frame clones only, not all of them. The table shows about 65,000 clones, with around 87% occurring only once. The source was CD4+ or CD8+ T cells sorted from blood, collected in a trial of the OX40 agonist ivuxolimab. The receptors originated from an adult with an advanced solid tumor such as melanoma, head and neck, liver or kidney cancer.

The CDR3 spells CASSSRGLSSYNEQFF. CDR3 DNA: TGCGCCAGCAGCTCCCGGGGCCTCAGCTCCTACAATGAGCAGTTCTTC. V and J are TRBV4-1 and TRBJ2-1, with D perhaps assigned TRBD1 or TRBD2 (5 bases each). This CDR3 is 16 amino acids long. Trimming removed 5 bases at V and 0 bases at J, with 14 bases between. Germline V gene sequence: CDR1 MGHRA, CDR2 YSYEKL.

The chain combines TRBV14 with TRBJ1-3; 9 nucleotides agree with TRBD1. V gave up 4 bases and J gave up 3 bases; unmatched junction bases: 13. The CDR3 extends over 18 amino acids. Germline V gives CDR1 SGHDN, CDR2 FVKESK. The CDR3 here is CASSLLGTGLTGGNTIYF. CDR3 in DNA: TGTGCCAGCAGCCTCCTCGGGACAGGGTTGACGGGTGGAAACACCATATATTTT.

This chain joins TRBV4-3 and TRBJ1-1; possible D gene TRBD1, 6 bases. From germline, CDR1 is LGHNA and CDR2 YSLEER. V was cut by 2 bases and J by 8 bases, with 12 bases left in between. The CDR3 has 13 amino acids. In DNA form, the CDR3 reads TGCGCCAGCAGCCAAATACAGGGTACCGAAGCTTTCTTT. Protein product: CASSQIQGTEAFF.

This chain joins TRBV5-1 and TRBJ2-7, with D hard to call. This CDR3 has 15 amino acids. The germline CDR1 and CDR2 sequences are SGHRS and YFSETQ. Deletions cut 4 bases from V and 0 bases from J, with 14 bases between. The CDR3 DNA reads TGCGCCAGCAGCCCCGACACCCGCACCTCCTACGAGCAGTACTTC. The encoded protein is CASSPDTRTSYEQYF.

The CDR3 loop is CASRAGTGGSYEQYF. The DNA for the CDR3 is TGCGCCAGCAGGGCCGGGACAGGGGGCTCCTACGAGCAGTACTTC. The J gene is TRBJ2-7, the V gene TRBV10-2, with TRBD1 identical over 11 bases. The V gene's germline CDR1 is WSHSY and CDR2 SAAADI. V lost 6 bases and J lost 0; bases outside the gene matches: 4. The CDR3 length is 15 residues.

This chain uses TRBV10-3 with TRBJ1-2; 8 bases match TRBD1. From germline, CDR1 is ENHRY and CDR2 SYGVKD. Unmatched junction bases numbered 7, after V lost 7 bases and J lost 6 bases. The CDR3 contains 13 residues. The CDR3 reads CAITTDREDGYTF. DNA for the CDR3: TGTGCCATCACCACGGACAGGGAGGATGGCTACACCTTC.

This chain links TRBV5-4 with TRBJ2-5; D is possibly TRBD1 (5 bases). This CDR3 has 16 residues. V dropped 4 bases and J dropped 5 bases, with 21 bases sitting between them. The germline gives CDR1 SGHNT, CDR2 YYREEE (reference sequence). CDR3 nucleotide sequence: TGTGCCAGCAGCCAGAATCAGGGTACACGTGGGGAGACCCAGTACTTC. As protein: CASSQNQGTRGETQYF.

In DNA, the CDR3 is TGTGCCAGCAGAAAAGCCGGGACAGGTTCGTGGAGCAATCAGCCCCAGCATTTT. Amino acids: CASRKAGTGSWSNQPQHF. This sequence joins TRBV7-2 and TRBJ1-5; 8 bases align to TRBD1. The ends lost 6 bases at V and 1 base at J; junction bases unmatched: 14. Germline-derived CDR1 and CDR2 are SGHTA and FQGNSA. The length of the CDR3 is 18 residues.

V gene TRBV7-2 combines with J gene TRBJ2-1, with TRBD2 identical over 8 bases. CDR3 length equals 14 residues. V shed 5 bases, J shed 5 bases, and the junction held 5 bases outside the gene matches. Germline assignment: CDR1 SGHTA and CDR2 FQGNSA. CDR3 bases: TGTGCCAGCAGCCCTAGGACTAGCAACAATGAGCAGTTCTTC. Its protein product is CASSPRTSNNEQFF.

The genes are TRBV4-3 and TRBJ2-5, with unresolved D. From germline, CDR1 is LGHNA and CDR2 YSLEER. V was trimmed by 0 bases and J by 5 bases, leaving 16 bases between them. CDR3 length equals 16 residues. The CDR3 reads CASSQDIGQVGETQYF. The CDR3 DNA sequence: TGCGCCAGCAGCCAAGATATCGGGCAGGTGGGGGAGACCCAGTACTTC.

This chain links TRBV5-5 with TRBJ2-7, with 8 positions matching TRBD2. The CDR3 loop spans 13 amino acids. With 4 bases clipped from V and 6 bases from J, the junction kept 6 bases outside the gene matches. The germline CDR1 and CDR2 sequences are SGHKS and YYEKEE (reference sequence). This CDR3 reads CASSPPRGVEQYF. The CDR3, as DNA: TGTGCCAGCAGCCCCCCGCGGGGGGTCGAGCAGTACTTC.

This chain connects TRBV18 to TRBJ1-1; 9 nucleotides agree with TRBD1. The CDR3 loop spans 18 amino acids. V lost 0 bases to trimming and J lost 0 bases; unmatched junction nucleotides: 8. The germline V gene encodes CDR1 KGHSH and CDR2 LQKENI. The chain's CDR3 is CASSPPGTGSGMNTEAFF. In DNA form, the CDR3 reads TGTGCCAGCTCACCACCGGGGACAGGGAGTGGGATGAACACTGAAGCTTTCTTT.

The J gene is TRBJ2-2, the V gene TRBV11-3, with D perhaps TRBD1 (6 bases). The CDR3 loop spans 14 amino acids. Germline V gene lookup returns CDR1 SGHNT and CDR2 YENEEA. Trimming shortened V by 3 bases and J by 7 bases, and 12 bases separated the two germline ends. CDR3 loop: CASSFGKGVGELFF. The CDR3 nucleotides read TGTGCCAGCAGCTTCGGAAAGGGGGTCGGGGAGCTGTTTTTT.

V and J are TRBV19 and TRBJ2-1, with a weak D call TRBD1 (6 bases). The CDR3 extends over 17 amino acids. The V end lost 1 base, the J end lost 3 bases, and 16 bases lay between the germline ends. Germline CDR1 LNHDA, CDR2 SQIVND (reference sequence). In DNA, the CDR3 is TGTGCCAGTAGTATAGTACGAGACAGGTTAGACTACAATGAGCAGTTCTTC. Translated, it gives CASSIVRDRLDYNEQFF.

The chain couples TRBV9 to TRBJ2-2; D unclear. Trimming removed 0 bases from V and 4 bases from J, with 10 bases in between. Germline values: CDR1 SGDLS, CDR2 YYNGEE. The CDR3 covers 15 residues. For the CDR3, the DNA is TGTGCCAGCAGCGTAGTGTCAGGTGCCACCGGGGAGCTGTTTTTT. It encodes CASSVVSGATGELFF.

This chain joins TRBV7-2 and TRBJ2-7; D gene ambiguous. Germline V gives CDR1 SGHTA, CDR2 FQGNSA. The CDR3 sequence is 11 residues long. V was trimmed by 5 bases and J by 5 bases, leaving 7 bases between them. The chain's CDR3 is CASSPYNEQYF. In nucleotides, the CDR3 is TGTGCCAGCAGCCCCTACAACGAGCAGTACTTC.

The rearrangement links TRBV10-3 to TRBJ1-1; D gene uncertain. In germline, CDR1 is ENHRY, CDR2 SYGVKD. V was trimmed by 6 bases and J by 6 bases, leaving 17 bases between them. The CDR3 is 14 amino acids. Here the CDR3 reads CAIRDDSGGSEAFF. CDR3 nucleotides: TGTGCCATCAGGGACGATTCAGGTGGTTCTGAAGCTTTCTTT.

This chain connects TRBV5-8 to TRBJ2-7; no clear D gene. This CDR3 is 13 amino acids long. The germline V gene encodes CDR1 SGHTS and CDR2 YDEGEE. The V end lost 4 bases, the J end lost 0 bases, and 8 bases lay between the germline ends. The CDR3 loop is CASSMTGSYEQYF. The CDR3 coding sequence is TGTGCCAGCAGCATGACGGGCTCCTACGAGCAGTACTTC.

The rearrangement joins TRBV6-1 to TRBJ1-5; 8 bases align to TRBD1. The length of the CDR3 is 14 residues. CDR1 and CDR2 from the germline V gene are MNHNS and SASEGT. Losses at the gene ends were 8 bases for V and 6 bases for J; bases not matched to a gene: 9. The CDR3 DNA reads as TGTGCCAGCGGGGATCAGGGGGCTGGTCAGCCCCAGCATTTT. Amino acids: CASGDQGAGQPQHF.

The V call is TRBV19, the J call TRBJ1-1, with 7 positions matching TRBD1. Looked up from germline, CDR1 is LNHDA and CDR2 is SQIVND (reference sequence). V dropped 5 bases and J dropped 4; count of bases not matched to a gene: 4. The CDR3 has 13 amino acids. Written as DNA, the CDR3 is TGTGCCAGTAGTCAGGGGGGGCGCACTGAAGCTTTCTTT. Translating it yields CASSQGGRTEAFF.

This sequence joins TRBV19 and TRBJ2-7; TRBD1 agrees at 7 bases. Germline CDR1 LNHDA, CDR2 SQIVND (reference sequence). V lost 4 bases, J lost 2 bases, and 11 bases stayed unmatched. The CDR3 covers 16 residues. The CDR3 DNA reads TGTGCCAGTAGTAAGGTGCGACAGGGAGTCCCCTACGAGCAGTACTTC. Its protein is CASSKVRQGVPYEQYF.

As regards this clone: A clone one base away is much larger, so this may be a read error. CDR3 bases: TGTGCCTGGGGAAGAGACAGGCTTTATGGCTACACCTTC. Protein: CAWGRDRLYGYTF. The chain couples TRBV30 to TRBJ1-2, with D tentatively TRBD1 (6 bases). The CDR3 is made up of 13 amino acids. Trimming left V 5 bases short and J 5 bases short, with 15 bases between. CDR1 is GTSNPN, CDR2 SVGIG, per germline (reference sequence).

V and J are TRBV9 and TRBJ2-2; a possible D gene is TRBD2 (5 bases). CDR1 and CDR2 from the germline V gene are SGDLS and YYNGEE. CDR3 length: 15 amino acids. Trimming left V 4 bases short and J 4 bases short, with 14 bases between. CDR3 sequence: CASSPPRGPTGELFF. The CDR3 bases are TGTGCCAGCAGCCCCCCCCGAGGGCCCACCGGGGAGCTGTTTTTT.

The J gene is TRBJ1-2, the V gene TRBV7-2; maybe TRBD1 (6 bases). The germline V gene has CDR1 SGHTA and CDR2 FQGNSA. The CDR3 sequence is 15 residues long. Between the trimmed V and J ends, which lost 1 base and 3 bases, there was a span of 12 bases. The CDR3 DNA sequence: TGTGCCAGCAGCTTAGGCAGGGGTGTGGACTATGGCTACACCTTC. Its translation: CASSLGRGVDYGYTF. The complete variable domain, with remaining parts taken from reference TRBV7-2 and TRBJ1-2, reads GAGVSQSPSNKVTEKGKDVELRCDPISGHTALYWYRQSLGQGLEFLIYFQGNSAPDKSGLPSDRFSAERTGGSVSTLTIQRTQQEDSAVYLCASSLGRGVDYGYTFGSGTRLTVV.

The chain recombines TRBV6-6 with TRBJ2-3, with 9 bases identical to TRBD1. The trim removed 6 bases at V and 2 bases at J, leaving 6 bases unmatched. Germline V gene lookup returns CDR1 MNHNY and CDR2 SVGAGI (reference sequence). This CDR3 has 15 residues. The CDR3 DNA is TGTGCCAGCAGCACGGGACAGGGATACACAGATACGCAGTATTTT. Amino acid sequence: CASSTGQGYTDTQYF.